This T cell receptor beta chain was sequenced in a study of cytomegalovirus exposure and HLA in healthy donors. Study summary: Of all 370 or so donors who were genotyped, about 84% belonged to the Caucasian-associated ancestry cluster. The study's findings and limits: Later analysis demonstrated an association between a missense DCLRE1C variant and TCR beta V- and J-gene trimming. The authors listed approximately 150 TCR beta chains as cytomegalovirus-associated.

In the case of this clone: The antigen remains undetermined.

Primers: 60 Vbeta forward and 13 Jbeta reverse. Measured with immunoSEQ multiplex PCR; TCRdb has only the in-frame clones, and not every one. The repertoire has approximately 160,000 clones, 80% to 85% of them found once; the top ten carry 0.38%. In germline, CDR1 is LNHDA, CDR2 SQIVND (reference sequence). Trimming stripped 2 bases from V and 2 bases from J, with 10 bases between. This CDR3 contains 15 residues. Material: PBMCs. The rearrangement links TRBV19 to TRBJ2-1, with D maybe TRBD1 (5 bases). The sequence came from a boy younger than 10 in good health and CMV-seronegative. The CDR3 is CASSIRRAPYNEQFF. CDR3 sequence (DNA): TGTGCCAGTAGTATACGCAGGGCCCCCTACAATGAGCAGTTCTTC.